This T cell receptor (beta chain) was retrieved from a study of blood T cell repertoires in COVID-19. Study-wide background: Some COVID-19 samples were acute and others convalescent; all came from the United States, Italy and Spain. T cells, B-cell-depleted T cells, or PBMCs supplied cDNA or gDNA.

All enrollees were roughly 18 to 95 years old and from approximately 25 US areas. TCRdb's table, derived via immunoSEQ multiplex PCR, lists solely in-frame clones and lacks some. This table has some 160,000 clones, around 80% appearing once. Germline V CDR1 and CDR2: KGHSH, LQKENI. The CDR3 covers 13 residues. Losses at the gene ends were 4 bases for V and 8 bases for J; bases not matched to a gene: 7. Sequencing was performed on PBMCs or T cells enriched from blood (not recorded which). V is TRBV18 and J is TRBJ1-1; 7 bases line up with TRBD1. The source is a woman between 50 and 59 years old who had recovered from COVID-19. The CDR3 reads CASSQGTDREAFF. CDR3 DNA: TGTGCCAGCTCACAGGGGACAGATCGGGAAGCTTTCTTT. Filled out from reference TRBV18 and TRBJ1-1, the complete variable domain reads NAGVMQNPRHLVRRRGQEARLRCSPMKGHSHVYWYRQLPEEGLKFMVYLQKENIIDESGMPKERFSAEFPKEGPSILRIQQVVRGDSAAYFCASSQGTDREAFFGQGTRLTVV.